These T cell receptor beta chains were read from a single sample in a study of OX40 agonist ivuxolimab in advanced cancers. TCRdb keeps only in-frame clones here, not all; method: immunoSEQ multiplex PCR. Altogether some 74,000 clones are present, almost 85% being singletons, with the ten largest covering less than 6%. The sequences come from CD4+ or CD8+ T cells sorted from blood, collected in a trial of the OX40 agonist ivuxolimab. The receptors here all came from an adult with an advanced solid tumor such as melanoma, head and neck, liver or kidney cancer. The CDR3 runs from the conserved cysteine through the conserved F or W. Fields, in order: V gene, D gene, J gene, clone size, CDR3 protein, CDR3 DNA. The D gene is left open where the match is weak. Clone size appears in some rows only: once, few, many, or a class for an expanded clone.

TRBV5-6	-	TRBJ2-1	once	CASMFLSSYNEQFF	TGTGCCAGCATGTTTTTGAGCTCCTACAATGAGCAGTTCTTC
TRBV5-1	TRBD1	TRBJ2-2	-	CASSRTGTTGELFF	TGCGCCAGCAGCAGGACAGGGACCACCGGGGAGCTGTTTTTT
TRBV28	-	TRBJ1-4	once	CASSFLGRSSEKLFF	TGTGCCAGCAGTTTTCTCGGGCGCTCGAGTGAAAAACTGTTTTTT
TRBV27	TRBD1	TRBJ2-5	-	CASSLSRGQVRLYF	TGTGCCAGCAGTTTATCGAGGGGACAGGTCCGTTTGTACTTC
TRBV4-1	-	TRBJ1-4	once	CASTLQRATNEKLFF	TGCGCCAGCACCCTACAGAGGGCTACTAATGAAAAACTGTTTTTT
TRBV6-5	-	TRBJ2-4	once	CASSYSNRGRDIQYF	TGTGCCAGCAGTTACTCGAACAGGGGGAGGGACATTCAGTACTTC
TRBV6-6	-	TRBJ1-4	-	CASRGGGNEKLFF	TGTGCCAGCAGGGGCGGGGGTAATGAAAAACTGTTTTTT
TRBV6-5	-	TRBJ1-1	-	CASTPNAGTEAFF	TGTGCCAGCACCCCGAATGCCGGCACTGAAGCTTTCTTT
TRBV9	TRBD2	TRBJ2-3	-	CASSGPWSGRDTQYF	TGTGCCAGCAGCGGCCCGTGGAGCGGGAGAGATACGCAGTATTTT
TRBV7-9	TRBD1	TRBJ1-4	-	CASSKDRGNEKLFF	TGTGCCAGCTCGAAGGACAGGGGCAATGAAAAACTGTTTTTT
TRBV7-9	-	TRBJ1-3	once	CASSLTDGNTIYF	TGTGCCAGCAGCTTGACAGATGGAAACACCATATATTTT
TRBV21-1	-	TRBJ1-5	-	CASSYRGNQPQHF	TGTGCCAGCAGCTACCGGGGCAATCAGCCCCAGCATTTT
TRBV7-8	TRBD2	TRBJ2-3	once	CASSPWPSGADTQYF	TGTGCCAGCAGCCCCTGGCCTAGCGGGGCAGATACGCAGTATTTT
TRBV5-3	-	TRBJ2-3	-	CARSLVQGMSDTQYF	TGTGCCAGAAGCTTGGTTCAGGGAATGTCAGATACGCAGTATTTT
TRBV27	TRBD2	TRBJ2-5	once	CATRYHGTSGVETQYF	TGTGCCACCCGTTACCATGGGACTAGCGGCGTAGAGACCCAGTACTTC
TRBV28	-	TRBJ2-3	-	CASSSMNEGTQYF	TGTGCCAGCAGTTCCATGAACGAAGGGACGCAGTATTTT
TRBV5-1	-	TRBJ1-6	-	CASSLEGGSPLHF	TGCGCCAGCAGCTTGGAGGGGGGTTCACCCCTCCACTTT